What follows is one T cell receptor beta chain and its context. The specificity of this receptor is unknown. At one end the junction does not follow the germline gene, possibly because of a read error. These data are taken from a study of blood T cell repertoires in COVID-19 (dated by TCRdb to 2020 to 2022). Looking at the study overall: Collaborator samples came from the United States, Italy and Spain and covered acute and convalescent phases of COVID-19. The material from the prospective study consisted of cDNA or gDNA derived from T cells, B-cell-depleted T cells, or PBMCs. Subjects who had been exposed to COVID-19, were actively infected with it, or had recovered from it provided the deeply sampled blood TCRbeta repertoires that made up the dataset. The repertoires were made available in a free public database intended to serve as a resource for research on the immune response to SARS-CoV-2. The samples were drawn from the first 160 participants of the ongoing ImmuneRACE study and from 1,200 or so subjects provided by 6 global collaborators. Sample metadata almost always included a de-identified subject ID, COVID-19 status, age in years and sex. Where available, HLA class I and class II types were taken from metadata supplied by the sample provider and were not determined by assay-based typing.

Whole blood was collected in K2EDTA tubes by collaborating institutions according to the institutions' own protocols. For TCRbeta analysis, collaborator samples were shipped as frozen whole blood, as isolated PBMCs, or as DNA extracted from either sample type. The CDR3 contains 15 residues, cysteine and phenylalanine counted. Just CDR3 DNA is preserved here, 45 bases in frame from base 1. The germline V gene supplies CDR1 SGHRS and CDR2 YFSETQ. What the research found in general, with its limitations: The quantity of clinical and demographic metadata differed by source and by participant and was supplied without curation.

TCRbeta CDR3 regions were amplified from genomic DNA by means of the immunoSEQ Assay, a bias-controlled multiplex PCR. As for how the authors treated the data: Nucleated cell counts per sample were estimated from amplification of reference gene primers within the assay. Sequence reads were collapsed and filtered to measure the absolute abundance of every unique TCRbeta CDR3 rearrangement. For each sample, productive Simpson clonality was calculated by taking the square root of Simpson's diversity index across productive rearrangements. Entries here come from immuneACCESS through TCRdb and include only in-frame sequences with V and J called. Some clones fail to appear in such tables; in the studies checked, an unresolved V gene covers under half of the shortfall, and the cause of the remainder is unknown. V, J and clone size reflect that table, while D and trimming were determined from the DNA. The sample records tens of thousands of clones, about 78% of which are singletons. Jointly, the top ten make up more than 15% of the sample.

This receptor was obtained from a human donor in a cohort sampled during active COVID-19. This receptor chain uses TRBV5-1 and TRBJ2-3; the junction holds 12 bases that match TRBD1. The source material was peripheral blood. The DNA is as follows: TGCGCCAGCAGCCTCGGGACAGGGGGCACCGATACGCAGTATTTT. Translation gives CASSLGTGGTDTQYF.